This T cell receptor (beta chain) derives from a study of beta chain features in type 1 diabetes. For the study at large: Patients looked much like healthy donors when it came to age, gender and cell yields.

General observations from the study: Significant though moderate, a shortening of TCRB CDR3s appeared in all four CD4+ subsets of Type 1 diabetes patients.

This clone turned up a few times. The antigen is undetermined. As every portion of the isolated RNA was reverse transcribed, the sequencing read expressed TCRB transcripts. This table comes from immunoSEQ multiplex PCR, and its TCRdb copy is limited to in-frame clones, with some not included. The sample records about 280,000 clones, 15% being singletons. Germline V gives CDR1 SQVTM, CDR2 ANQGSEA. V gave up 4 bases and J gave up 5 bases; unmatched junction bases: 4. The CDR3 is made up of 13 amino acids. CD4+ naive, central memory, regulatory and stem cell-like memory cells were sorted via CD45RO/CCR7/CD25/CD127/CD95/CD27.

The sequencing sample was made of naive CD4+ T cells from blood. The TCR comes from a man younger than 30 with type 1 diabetes. The chain employs TRBV29-1 and TRBJ2-2; 7 nucleotides agree with TRBD1. In DNA, the CDR3 is TGCAGCGTTGGAGACAGGGTGACCGGGGAGCTGTTTTTT. Its protein is CSVGDRVTGELFF.